This is a list of T cell receptor beta chains from one sample in a study of blood T cell repertoires in COVID-19. The assay was immunoSEQ multiplex PCR, and TCRdb's table has in-frame clones only and misses some. The sample shows tens of thousands of clones, about 90% of them seen only once. The sequencing input was peripheral blood. These receptors came from a man aged 80 or over with active or convalescent COVID-19. CDR3s include the opening cysteine and the closing phenylalanine or tryptophan. Each record gives: V gene, clone size, D gene, J gene, CDR3 DNA, CDR3 protein. The D gene is left open where the match is weak. Size is omitted from some rows. Given values are once, few, many or a class for expanded clones.

TRBV7-2	few	TRBD2	TRBJ2-1	TGTGCCAGCATCAAACGTTCTTTAGCGGGGGGCCGCTACAATGAGCAGTTCTTC	CASIKRSLAGGRYNEQFF
TRBV7-2	NA	TRBD1	TRBJ1-6	TGTGCCAGCAGCTTAGGGACAGGGAATAATTCACCCCTCCACTTT	CASSLGTGNNSPLHF
TRBV27	NA	NA	TRBJ2-7	TGTGCCAGCAGTTTGGGACACCCTCGGTCCTACGAGCAGTACTTC	CASSLGHPRSYEQYF
TRBV18	NA	TRBD1	TRBJ2-3	TGTGCCAGTCAGACAGGGCCCTACACAGATACGCAGTATTTT	CASQTGPYTDTQYF
TRBV7-6	NA	TRBD1	TRBJ2-6	TGTGCCAGCAGCATCAACAGGGGCTCTGGGGCCAACGTCCTGACTTTC	CASSINRGSGANVLTF
TRBV7-9	NA	NA	TRBJ2-5	TGTGCCAGCAGCTTATTGGAGGGCTATCAAGAGACCCAGTACTTC	CASSLLEGYQETQYF
TRBV7-9	NA	TRBD1	TRBJ1-2	TGTGCCAGCAGCTACGAATCGGGACAGGGACCTGTATATGGCTACACCTTC	CASSYESGQGPVYGYTF
TRBV27	NA	TRBD1	TRBJ1-6	TGTGCCAGCAGTTTACGATTATGGGCAGGGGGCTCCCGAGTTAATAATTCACCCCTCCACTTT	CASSLRLWAGGSRVNNSPLHF
TRBV7-2	NA	NA	TRBJ2-2	TGTGCCAGCAGCTTAGTCGGCGGGTCGAACACCGGGGAGCTGTTTTTT	CASSLVGGSNTGELFF
TRBV30	NA	TRBD1	TRBJ2-2	TGTGCCTGGGAAAAGACAGGGCTCACCGGGGAGCTGTTTTTT	CAWEKTGLTGELFF
TRBV18	NA	TRBD1	TRBJ1-2	TGTGCCAGCTCAGTTGGACAGGGTAACTATGGCTACACCTTC	CASSVGQGNYGYTF
TRBV11-1	NA	TRBD2	TRBJ2-1	TGTGCCAGCAGCTTAGAGGTGGGGGGGAGGAGCCAGCAGTTCTTC	CASSLEVGGRSQQFF
TRBV5-5	NA	TRBD2	TRBJ2-1	TGTGCCAGTCAATACCGGGAGGGCTCATACAATGAGCAGTTCTTC	CASQYREGSYNEQFF
TRBV13	NA	NA	TRBJ1-1	TGTGCCAGCAGCGAGATACGTGCGGAAGCTTTCTTT	CASSEIRAEAFF
TRBV5-4	NA	TRBD1	TRBJ2-7	TGTGCCAGCAGCTTGAAGACAGGGGAGATTGAGCAGTACTTC	CASSLKTGEIEQYF
TRBV30	NA	NA	TRBJ2-1	TGTGCCTGGGCGCGGGGCTACAATGAGCAGTTCTTC	CAWARGYNEQFF
TRBV6-6	once	NA	TRBJ1-5	TGTGCCAGCAGCCAGCAGTCAGGGCAGGGTCAGCCCCAGCATTTT	CASSQQSGQGQPQHF
TRBV4-1	few	TRBD1	TRBJ2-1	TGCGCCAGCAGCCAAACTCACACAGGGGCCTACAATGAGCAGTTCTTC	CASSQTHTGAYNEQFF
TRBV9	once	TRBD2	TRBJ2-1	TGTGCCAGCAGCATCCTGACTAGCGGGGGCTACAATGAGCAGTTCTTC	CASSILTSGGYNEQFF
TRBV4-3	NA	TRBD1	TRBJ2-1	TGCGCCAGCAGCCAAGGGGGACAGCCAACCTACAATGAGCAGTTCTTC	CASSQGGQPTYNEQFF
TRBV4-3	once	TRBD2	TRBJ2-1	TGCGCCAGCAGCCAAGATTCCCCAGCGGGAGTCGGTCGCTCCTACAATGAGCAGTTCTTC	CASSQDSPAGVGRSYNEQFF
TRBV2	NA	NA	TRBJ1-1	TGTGCCAGCAGTGAGTTGAGGGTAACTTGGAACACTGAAGCTTTCTTT	CASSELRVTWNTEAFF
TRBV2	NA	NA	TRBJ2-7	TGTGCCAGCAAGAGCGCGGCGAGGGAGCAGTACTTC	CASKSAAREQYF
TRBV19	NA	NA	TRBJ2-1	TGTGCCAGTAGTCCCCTATCTACGAGTAGCGGCGAGCAGTTCTTC	CASSPLSTSSGEQFF
TRBV18	NA	TRBD1	TRBJ2-4	TGTGCCAGCTCAACTTCTCCCTTTAGAGACAGGGGAAACATTCAGTACTTC	CASSTSPFRDRGNIQYF
TRBV4-1	NA	NA	TRBJ1-2	TGCGCCAGCAGAAGTAGCTATGGCTACACCTTC	CASRSSYGYTF
TRBV7-6	NA	NA	TRBJ1-4	TGTGCCAGCAGCCAATGGCGGGGTGAAAAACTGTTTTTT	CASSQWRGEKLFF
TRBV4-1	NA	NA	TRBJ2-3	TGCGCCAGCAGCCAAGTTCCGGGAACGGGCACAGATACGCAGTATTTT	CASSQVPGTGTDTQYF
TRBV2	NA	NA	TRBJ2-7	TGTGCCAGCAGTGTCTCTGAGGTACCTCCCAACGAGCAGTACTTC	CASSVSEVPPNEQYF
TRBV18	NA	TRBD2	TRBJ2-7	TGTGCCAGCTCACCAATAGCGGGGTACGGCGAGCAGTACTTC	CASSPIAGYGEQYF
TRBV29-1	NA	TRBD1	TRBJ2-5	TGCAGCGCGGACAGGATCCAAGAGACCCAGTACTTC	CSADRIQETQYF
TRBV7-9	NA	TRBD1	TRBJ1-4	TGTGCCAGCACTCGGGCGTCGGTGACAGGGTTCGAAAAACTGTTTTTT	CASTRASVTGFEKLFF
TRBV24-1	NA	NA	TRBJ1-5	TGTGCCACCAGTGACCGACAAGCCCAGCCCCAGCATTTT	CATSDRQAQPQHF
TRBV5-5	NA	NA	TRBJ2-7	TGTGCCAGCAGCTTAATTACCGGGTCGAGCTCCTACGAGCAGTACTTC	CASSLITGSSSYEQYF
TRBV20-1	NA	NA	TRBJ1-3	TGCAGTGCTAGTGGCTCCCTCGGGGTAAACACCATATATTTT	CSASGSLGVNTIYF
TRBV5-1	NA	NA	TRBJ1-1	TGCGCCAGCAGCGCCCCAGGCAGTGAAGCTTTCTTT	CASSAPGSEAFF
TRBV20-1	NA	TRBD2	TRBJ2-7	TGCAGTGCTAGTAGCGGGAGCTCCTACGAGCAGTACTTC	CSASSGSSYEQYF
TRBV7-2	NA	NA	TRBJ2-7	TGTGCCAGCAGCCCTTCTGGTGGGCAGTCCTACGAGCAGTACTTC	CASSPSGGQSYEQYF
TRBV3-1/TRBV3-2	NA	NA	TRBJ2-3	TGTGCCAGCAGCCAGTTTCCCCTACTTAGCACAGATACGCAGTATTTT	CASSQFPLLSTDTQYF
TRBV4-3	NA	TRBD1	TRBJ1-2	TGCGCCAGCAGCCAAGGAGGGGGCGACTATGGCTACACCTTC	CASSQGGGDYGYTF
TRBV5-4	NA	NA	TRBJ2-3	TGTGCCAGCAGCTTGCAGGGGTACAGAACAGATACGCAGTATTTT	CASSLQGYRTDTQYF
TRBV2	NA	TRBD2	TRBJ2-7	TGTGCCACAGGCCCAGCGGGGGGTGGTAGTGATTCCTACGAGCAGTACTTC	CATGPAGGGSDSYEQYF
TRBV19	NA	NA	TRBJ1-5	TGTGCCAGTAATGCGGGATACAATCAGCCCCAGCATTTT	CASNAGYNQPQHF